This TCR beta chain stems from a study of CD8 T cells in Susac syndrome (dated by TCRdb to about 2019). About the study as a whole: The study used repertoire sequencing to test whether antigen drove CD8+ T cell activation and differentiation in Susac syndrome.

RNA was extracted with the RNeasy kit and roughly 0.45 to 1 ug was reverse transcribed using random hexamers. The immunoSEQ multiplex PCR assay, covering 54 Vbeta and 13 Jbeta segments, was used to amplify TCR beta CDR3 regions. PCR amplification bias was corrected using a synthetic template baseline for primer optimization and computational correction. In the original analysis: Reads were annotated to V, D and J genes per IMGT and analyzed with immunoSEQ Analyzer, keeping only productive sequences. Clonality was calculated as one minus the Shannon entropy normalized by log2 of the number of productive unique sequences. Public and private clones were assessed among the 100 most prevalent clones of each patient and control. Clones were defined as Susac-specific if absent from the healthy and MS cohorts, from 1052 published viral clones and from other ImmuneACCESS disease sequences. The public reads were reprocessed in TCRdb via fastp at Q25 and MiXCR, keeping in-frame beta chains. Every distinct CDR3 protein forms one entry, paired with its most common genes and DNA. The V and J calls, along with clone size, are taken from TCRdb and not from the paper's own processing. This sample gives approximately 230,000 distinct CDR3 sequences in total; just over 90% of them show up just once. Clones ranked in the top ten supply approximately 0.072% of the sample.

With regard to this clonotype: It has no known antigen specificity. No much larger clone exists at a distance of one base, and base qualities are not known.

There are 15 amino acids in the CDR3, from cysteine to phenylalanine inclusive. Solely the CDR3 DNA is kept, with 45 bases framed from the first base. The germline V end is reduced by 4 bases and the J end by 4 bases; junction bases left unmatched: 3. Overall study results and their limits: The TCR sequencing and HLA analysis was acknowledged to have included a relatively small number of individuals.

Peripheral blood CD8+ and CD4+ T cells from healthy donors, Susac syndrome patients and multiple sclerosis patients were profiled using high-throughput TCR beta sequencing. The multiple sclerosis controls were treatment-naive patients whose relapsing-remitting disease, either stable or active, fulfilled the revised McDonald criteria. CD8+ TEMRA cells were enriched by FACS, while bulk CD8+ and CD4+ T cells were purified by magnetic negative isolation. Blood was drawn into EDTA tubes, processed within 24 hours, and PBMCs were isolated by density gradient centrifugation. PBMCs intended for TCR sequencing were frozen in liquid nitrogen and were later thawed in a 37 degrees C water bath. A purity of at least 90% was achieved for sorted or isolated CD4+, CD8+ and CD8+ TEMRA cells.

Recombination joined TRBV12-3 or TRBV12-4 with TRBJ2-2; TRBD1 fits 10 bases in the junction. This TCR was sampled from a human donor with multiple sclerosis. Sample: CD4+ T cells from PBMCs. The nucleotide sequence reads as follows: TGTGCCAGCAGTTCACGGACAGGGGGCACCGGGGAGCTGTTTTTT. Translated, this is CASSSRTGGTGELFF.